This is a list of T cell receptor beta chains from one sample in a study of cytomegalovirus exposure and HLA in healthy donors. TCRdb keeps only in-frame clones here, not all; method: immunoSEQ multiplex PCR. In the table there are approximately 150,000 clones, about 89% of which are singletons. What was sequenced was PBMCs. The receptor set was obtained from a man aged 18 to 29 in good health and CMV-seropositive. The CDR3 runs from the conserved cysteine through the conserved F or W. The order of the fields is D gene, V gene, J gene, clone size, CDR3 protein, CDR3 DNA. The D gene is left open where the match is weak. The size of a clone is reported for some rows only, either as once, few or many, or as a class for expanded clones.

d_gene: -; v_gene: TRBV19; j_gene: TRBJ1-1; abundance: -; CDR3aa: CASSPTAQNTEAFF; CDR3nt: TGTGCCAGTAGCCCGACAGCTCAGAACACTGAAGCTTTCTTT
d_gene: TRBD2; v_gene: TRBV2; j_gene: TRBJ2-1; abundance: -; CDR3aa: CASSEILAGGVRGEQFF; CDR3nt: TGTGCCAGCAGTGAAATCCTTGCGGGGGGAGTTAGGGGTGAGCAGTTCTTC
d_gene: TRBD1; v_gene: TRBV7-2; j_gene: TRBJ1-2; abundance: -; CDR3aa: CASSLARRTGAYGYTF; CDR3nt: TGTGCCAGCAGCTTAGCGCGAAGGACAGGGGCCTATGGCTACACCTTC
d_gene: -; v_gene: TRBV6-5; j_gene: TRBJ2-7; abundance: -; CDR3aa: CASSSPPQGGEQYF; CDR3nt: TGTGCCAGCAGTTCCCCCCCGCAAGGGGGCGAGCAGTACTTC
d_gene: -; v_gene: TRBV7-9; j_gene: TRBJ1-2; abundance: -; CDR3aa: CASSLLAREGYTF; CDR3nt: TGTGCCAGCAGCCTCCTTGCGCGTGAAGGCTACACCTTC
d_gene: -; v_gene: TRBV6-5; j_gene: TRBJ2-7; abundance: -; CDR3aa: CASSLFWAETQYF; CDR3nt: TGTGCCAGCAGTTTATTCTGGGCCGAGACACAGTACTTC
d_gene: -; v_gene: TRBV5-1; j_gene: TRBJ2-1; abundance: -; CDR3aa: CASSGQGTHFDEQFF; CDR3nt: TGCGCCAGCAGTGGGCAGGGGACGCATTTCGATGAGCAGTTCTTC
d_gene: TRBD1; v_gene: TRBV29-1; j_gene: TRBJ1-1; abundance: -; CDR3aa: CSVESYPGTGVTEAFF; CDR3nt: TGCAGCGTTGAGTCTTATCCCGGGACAGGGGTGACTGAAGCTTTCTTT
d_gene: -; v_gene: TRBV13; j_gene: TRBJ2-1; abundance: -; CDR3aa: CASSPRGDEQFF; CDR3nt: TGTGCCAGCAGCCCTAGGGGCGATGAGCAGTTCTTC
d_gene: TRBD1; v_gene: TRBV28; j_gene: TRBJ1-4; abundance: -; CDR3aa: CASSSQGAGNEKLFF; CDR3nt: TGTGCCAGCAGTTCACAGGGGGCCGGTAATGAAAAACTGTTTTTT
d_gene: -; v_gene: TRBV25-1; j_gene: TRBJ1-1; abundance: once; CDR3aa: CATLQGLKAFF; CDR3nt: TGTGCCACCCTACAGGGCTTAAAAGCTTTCTTT
d_gene: TRBD2; v_gene: TRBV7-8; j_gene: TRBJ2-5; abundance: -; CDR3aa: CASSFPIAGGLVETQYF; CDR3nt: TGTGCCAGCAGCTTCCCCATAGCGGGGGGGCTGGTAGAGACCCAGTACTTC
d_gene: TRBD2; v_gene: TRBV6-5; j_gene: TRBJ2-7; abundance: -; CDR3aa: CASSYSGLAGDYEQYF; CDR3nt: TGTGCCAGCAGTTACTCGGGACTAGCGGGAGACTACGAGCAGTACTTC
d_gene: TRBD1; v_gene: TRBV9; j_gene: TRBJ1-2; abundance: -; CDR3aa: CASSGTGGGHGYTF; CDR3nt: TGTGCCAGCAGCGGGACAGGGGGCGGTCATGGCTACACCTTC
d_gene: -; v_gene: TRBV7-2; j_gene: TRBJ2-2; abundance: -; CDR3aa: CASSLRTGNTGELFF; CDR3nt: TGTGCCAGCAGCTTAAGAACAGGGAACACCGGGGAGCTGTTTTTT
d_gene: TRBD1; v_gene: TRBV19; j_gene: TRBJ2-1; abundance: once; CDR3aa: CASSPRGQGFYNEQFF; CDR3nt: TGTGCCAGTAGTCCCCGGGGACAGGGTTTCTACAATGAGCAGTTCTTC
d_gene: -; v_gene: TRBV9; j_gene: TRBJ2-3; abundance: -; CDR3aa: CASSPYRADTQYF; CDR3nt: TGTGCCAGCAGCCCCTACAGGGCAGATACGCAGTATTTT
d_gene: TRBD2; v_gene: TRBV29-1; j_gene: TRBJ2-1; abundance: -; CDR3aa: CSVEGTSGHYNEQFF; CDR3nt: TGCAGCGTTGAAGGGACTAGCGGACACTACAATGAGCAGTTCTTC
d_gene: -; v_gene: TRBV9; j_gene: TRBJ2-3; abundance: once; CDR3aa: CASSPASDTQYF; CDR3nt: TGTGCCAGCAGCCCCGCAAGCGATACGCAGTATTTT
d_gene: -; v_gene: TRBV4-3; j_gene: TRBJ1-1; abundance: -; CDR3aa: CASSLTGNTEAFF; CDR3nt: TGCGCCAGCAGCCTGACAGGGAACACTGAAGCTTTCTTT
d_gene: TRBD1; v_gene: TRBV7-9; j_gene: TRBJ1-1; abundance: few; CDR3aa: CASSLGQGANTFF; CDR3nt: TGTGCCAGCAGCTTAGGACAGGGGGCGAATACTTTCTTT
d_gene: -; v_gene: TRBV7-3; j_gene: TRBJ1-1; abundance: -; CDR3aa: CASSLGQGEAFF; CDR3nt: TGTGCCAGCAGCTTAGGGCAGGGGGAAGCTTTCTTT
d_gene: TRBD1; v_gene: TRBV7-9; j_gene: TRBJ1-4; abundance: -; CDR3aa: CASSLVEGAIHEKLFF; CDR3nt: TGTGCCAGCAGCTTAGTTGAGGGGGCGATTCATGAAAAACTGTTTTTT
d_gene: -; v_gene: TRBV5-5; j_gene: TRBJ2-7; abundance: -; CDR3aa: CASSYGLYYEQYF; CDR3nt: TGTGCCAGCAGCTACGGACTTTACTACGAGCAGTACTTC
d_gene: -; v_gene: TRBV7-7; j_gene: TRBJ2-7; abundance: -; CDR3aa: CASSLALGSEQYF; CDR3nt: TGTGCTAGCAGCTTAGCGCTAGGTAGTGAGCAGTACTTC
d_gene: -; v_gene: TRBV13; j_gene: TRBJ1-5; abundance: -; CDR3aa: CASSRRQDNQPQHF; CDR3nt: TGTGCCAGCAGCCGCCGACAGGACAATCAGCCCCAGCATTTT
d_gene: -; v_gene: TRBV7-9; j_gene: TRBJ2-2; abundance: -; CDR3aa: CASSMTRRTGELFF; CDR3nt: TGTGCCAGCAGCATGACTAGGCGGACCGGGGAGCTGTTTTTT
d_gene: TRBD1; v_gene: TRBV6-1; j_gene: TRBJ1-5; abundance: -; CDR3aa: CASIGQVNQPQHF; CDR3nt: TGTGCCAGCATTGGACAGGTCAATCAGCCCCAGCATTTT
d_gene: -; v_gene: TRBV12-2; j_gene: TRBJ1-1; abundance: -; CDR3aa: CASRPPSQGMVNTEAFF; CDR3nt: TGTGCAAGTCGCCCCCCATCACAGGGTATGGTCAACACTGAAGCTTTCTTT
d_gene: -; v_gene: TRBV7-2; j_gene: TRBJ1-5; abundance: once; CDR3aa: CASSQTPAEPQHF; CDR3nt: TGTGCCAGCAGTCAAACGCCCGCGGAGCCCCAGCATTTT
d_gene: -; v_gene: TRBV6-6; j_gene: TRBJ2-1; abundance: -; CDR3aa: CASWRDYNEQFF; CDR3nt: TGTGCCAGCTGGCGGGACTACAATGAGCAGTTCTTC
d_gene: -; v_gene: TRBV25-1; j_gene: TRBJ1-3; abundance: -; CDR3aa: CASADISSGNTIYF; CDR3nt: TGTGCCAGCGCGGACATTTCCTCTGGAAACACCATATATTTT
d_gene: TRBD2; v_gene: TRBV18; j_gene: TRBJ2-6; abundance: -; CDR3aa: CASSPPGLAEANVLTF; CDR3nt: TGTGCCAGCTCACCCCCCGGACTAGCGGAGGCCAACGTCCTGACTTTC
d_gene: -; v_gene: TRBV6-6; j_gene: TRBJ2-7; abundance: -; CDR3aa: CASSHPQGSKYF; CDR3nt: TGTGCCAGCAGCCACCCCCAGGGGAGCAAGTACTTC
d_gene: TRBD1; v_gene: TRBV11-1; j_gene: TRBJ2-4; abundance: -; CDR3aa: CASSLQGANIQYF; CDR3nt: TGTGCCAGCAGCCTCCAGGGGGCAAACATTCAGTACTTC
d_gene: -; v_gene: TRBV7-9; j_gene: TRBJ1-1; abundance: -; CDR3aa: CASSTSGRGTEAFF; CDR3nt: TGTGCCAGCAGTACATCCGGTCGGGGAACTGAAGCTTTCTTT
d_gene: -; v_gene: TRBV2; j_gene: TRBJ1-1; abundance: -; CDR3aa: CASNSRGAEAFF; CDR3nt: TGTGCCAGCAACAGCAGGGGCGCTGAAGCTTTCTTT
d_gene: -; v_gene: TRBV19; j_gene: TRBJ1-5; abundance: -; CDR3aa: CASSIETGRASVNQPQHF; CDR3nt: TGTGCCAGTAGTATAGAGACAGGCCGAGCGTCAGTAAATCAGCCCCAGCATTTT
d_gene: TRBD2; v_gene: TRBV2; j_gene: TRBJ2-7; abundance: -; CDR3aa: CASRTSGSYEQYF; CDR3nt: TGTGCCAGTCGGACTAGCGGGAGCTACGAGCAGTACTTC
d_gene: TRBD2; v_gene: TRBV10-3; j_gene: TRBJ2-7; abundance: -; CDR3aa: CAISAASGIVGHEQYF; CDR3nt: TGTGCCATCAGTGCGGCTAGCGGGATAGTTGGTCACGAGCAGTACTTC
d_gene: -; v_gene: TRBV29-1; j_gene: TRBJ1-1; abundance: once; CDR3aa: CSVEERVGTEAFF; CDR3nt: TGCAGCGTGGAGGAAAGGGTGGGGACTGAAGCTTTCTTT
d_gene: TRBD1; v_gene: TRBV4-3; j_gene: TRBJ1-4; abundance: -; CDR3aa: CASSHQGQHINEKLFF; CDR3nt: TGCGCCAGCAGCCACCAGGGACAGCACATTAATGAAAAACTGTTTTTT
d_gene: TRBD1; v_gene: TRBV6-6; j_gene: TRBJ1-5; abundance: -; CDR3aa: CASSYTGGSVRQPQHF; CDR3nt: TGTGCCAGCAGTTACACAGGGGGCTCGGTACGGCAGCCCCAGCATTTT
d_gene: -; v_gene: TRBV27; j_gene: TRBJ2-5; abundance: -; CDR3aa: CASRFLGGETQYF; CDR3nt: TGTGCCAGCAGATTCCTGGGGGGAGAGACCCAGTACTTC
d_gene: -; v_gene: TRBV11-1; j_gene: TRBJ2-1; abundance: -; CDR3aa: CASSPLLRDGEQFF; CDR3nt: TGTGCCAGCAGCCCTTTGCTGCGGGACGGTGAGCAGTTCTTC
d_gene: TRBD1; v_gene: TRBV7-9; j_gene: TRBJ1-2; abundance: few; CDR3aa: CASSRGRDRGSDGYTF; CDR3nt: TGTGCCAGCAGCCGAGGGCGGGACAGGGGTAGCGATGGCTACACCTTC
d_gene: TRBD1; v_gene: TRBV5-1; j_gene: TRBJ1-5; abundance: -; CDR3aa: CASSLAGGNQPQHF; CDR3nt: TGCGCCAGCAGCTTGGCAGGGGGGAATCAGCCCCAGCATTTT
d_gene: TRBD1; v_gene: TRBV5-1; j_gene: TRBJ1-2; abundance: -; CDR3aa: CASSLGQGATYGYTF; CDR3nt: TGCGCCAGCAGTCTTGGACAGGGGGCCACCTATGGCTACACCTTC
d_gene: TRBD1; v_gene: TRBV13; j_gene: TRBJ1-1; abundance: -; CDR3aa: CASSWTQGSEAFF; CDR3nt: TGTGCCAGCAGCTGGACACAGGGGTCTGAAGCTTTCTTT
d_gene: TRBD1; v_gene: TRBV10-3; j_gene: TRBJ2-1; abundance: few; CDR3aa: CAIRDRVIDEQFF; CDR3nt: TGTGCCATCCGGGACAGGGTGATCGATGAGCAGTTCTTC
d_gene: -; v_gene: TRBV2; j_gene: TRBJ2-2; abundance: -; CDR3aa: CAGRADYTGELFF; CDR3nt: TGTGCCGGCCGCGCAGACTACACCGGGGAGCTGTTTTTT
d_gene: TRBD2; v_gene: TRBV5-6; j_gene: TRBJ2-1; abundance: -; CDR3aa: CASSLGLADNEQFF; CDR3nt: TGTGCCAGCAGCTTGGGTCTAGCGGACAATGAGCAGTTCTTC
d_gene: TRBD2; v_gene: TRBV5-8; j_gene: TRBJ2-3; abundance: -; CDR3aa: CASSQTSPSTDTQYF; CDR3nt: TGTGCCAGCAGCCAGACTAGCCCCAGCACAGATACGCAGTATTTT
d_gene: TRBD1; v_gene: TRBV18; j_gene: TRBJ1-5; abundance: -; CDR3aa: CASSRSGGGRGHQPQHF; CDR3nt: TGTGCCAGCTCACGATCCGGAGGGGGCCGCGGACATCAGCCCCAGCATTTT
d_gene: TRBD1; v_gene: TRBV5-6; j_gene: TRBJ1-1; abundance: once; CDR3aa: CASSRLRGQGAGEAFF; CDR3nt: TGTGCCAGCAGCCGCCTAAGAGGACAGGGAGCTGGTGAAGCTTTCTTT
d_gene: -; v_gene: TRBV23-1; j_gene: TRBJ2-2; abundance: -; CDR3aa: CASKPPGELFF; CDR3nt: TGCGCCAGCAAGCCGCCCGGGGAGCTGTTTTTT
d_gene: TRBD1; v_gene: TRBV29-1; j_gene: TRBJ2-6; abundance: -; CDR3aa: CSVGGQESSGANVLTF; CDR3nt: TGCAGCGTTGGGGGACAGGAGAGCTCTGGGGCCAACGTCCTGACTTTC